This T cell receptor (beta chain) originates from a study of blood T cell repertoires in COVID-19. Per the germline V gene, CDR1 is KGHSH and CDR2 is LQKENI. This CDR3 region has 17 residues. Germline trimming cut 0 bases from V and 4 bases from J; bases unmatched to any gene: 7. TCRdb keeps only in-frame clones here, not all; method: immunoSEQ multiplex PCR. The repertoire holds under 200,000 clones, with 84% as singletons. The clonotype comes from a man aged 45-65 years who had recovered from COVID-19. The sequencing sample was made of PBMCs or T cells enriched from blood (not recorded which). The rearrangement uses TRBV18 and TRBJ2-1, with 9 bases lining up with TRBD1. CDR3 DNA: TGTGCCAGCTCACCACCTGTCGGGACAGGGACATACAATGAGCAGTTCTTC. Its protein product is CASSPPVGTGTYNEQFF.